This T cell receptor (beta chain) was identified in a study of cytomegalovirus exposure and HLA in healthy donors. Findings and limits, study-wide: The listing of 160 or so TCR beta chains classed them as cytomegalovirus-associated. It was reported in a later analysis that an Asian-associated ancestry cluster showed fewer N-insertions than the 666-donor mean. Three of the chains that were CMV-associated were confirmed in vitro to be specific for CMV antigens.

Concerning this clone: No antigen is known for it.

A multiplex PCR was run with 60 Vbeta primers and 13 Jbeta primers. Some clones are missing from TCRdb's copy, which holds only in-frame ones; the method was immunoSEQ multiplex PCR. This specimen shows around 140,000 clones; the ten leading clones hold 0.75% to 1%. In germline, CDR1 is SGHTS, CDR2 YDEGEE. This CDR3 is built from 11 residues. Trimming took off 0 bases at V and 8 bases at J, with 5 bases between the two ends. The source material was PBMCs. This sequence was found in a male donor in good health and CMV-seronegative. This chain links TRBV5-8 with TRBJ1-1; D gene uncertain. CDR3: CASSLGREAFF. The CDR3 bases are TGTGCCAGCAGCTTGGGCAGAGAAGCTTTCTTT.